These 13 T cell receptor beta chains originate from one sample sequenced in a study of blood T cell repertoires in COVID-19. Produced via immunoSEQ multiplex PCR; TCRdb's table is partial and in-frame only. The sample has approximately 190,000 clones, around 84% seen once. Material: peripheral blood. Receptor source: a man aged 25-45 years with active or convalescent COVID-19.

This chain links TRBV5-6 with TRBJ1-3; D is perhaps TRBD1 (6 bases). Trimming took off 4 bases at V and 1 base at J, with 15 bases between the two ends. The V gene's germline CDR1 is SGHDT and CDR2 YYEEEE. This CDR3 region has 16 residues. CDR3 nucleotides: TGTGCCAGCAGCCCCACAGGGTTCGTGTCTGGAAACACCATATATTTT. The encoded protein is CASSPTGFVSGNTIYF.

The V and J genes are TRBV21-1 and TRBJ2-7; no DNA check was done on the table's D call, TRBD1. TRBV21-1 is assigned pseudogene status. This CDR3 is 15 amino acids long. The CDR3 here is CASSKARDRSYEQYV. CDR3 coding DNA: TGTGCCAGCAGCAAAGCCCGGGACAGGTCCTACGAGCAGTACGTC.

The CDR3 here is CAWSGTGPDTQYF. The CDR3 region has the DNA TGTGCCTGGAGTGGCACAGGCCCAGATACGCAGTATTTT. V gene TRBV30 combines with J gene TRBJ2-3; the D gene is possibly TRBD1 (5 bases). CDR1 and CDR2 from the germline V gene are GTSNPN and SVGIG (reference sequence). V lost 1 base and J 4 bases, leaving 9 bases between the germline ends. This CDR3 has 13 amino acids.

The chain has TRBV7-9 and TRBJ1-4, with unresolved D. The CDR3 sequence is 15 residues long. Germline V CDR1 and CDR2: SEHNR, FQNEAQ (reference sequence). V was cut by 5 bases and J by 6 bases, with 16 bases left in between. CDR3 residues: CASSLLRGMDEKLFF. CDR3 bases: TGTGCCAGCAGCCTCCTGCGAGGAATGGATGAAAAACTGTTTTTT.

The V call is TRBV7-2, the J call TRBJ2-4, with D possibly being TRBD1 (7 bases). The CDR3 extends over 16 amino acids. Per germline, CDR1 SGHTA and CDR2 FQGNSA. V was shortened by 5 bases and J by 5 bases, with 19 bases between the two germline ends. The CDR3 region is CASSLVGGGLENIQYF. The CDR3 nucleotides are TGTGCCAGCAGCCTCGTAGGAGGGGGCCTTGAAAACATTCAGTACTTC.

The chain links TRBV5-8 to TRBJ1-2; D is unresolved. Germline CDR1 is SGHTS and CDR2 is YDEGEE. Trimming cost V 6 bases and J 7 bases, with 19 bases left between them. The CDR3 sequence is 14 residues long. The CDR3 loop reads CASNPRSVFSGYTF. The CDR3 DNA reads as TGTGCCAGCAACCCCCGTAGCGTCTTCTCTGGCTACACCTTC.

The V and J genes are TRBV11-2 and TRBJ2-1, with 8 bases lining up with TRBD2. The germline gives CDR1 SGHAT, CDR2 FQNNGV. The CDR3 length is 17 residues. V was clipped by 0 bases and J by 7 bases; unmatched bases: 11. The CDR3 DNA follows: TGTGCCAGCAGCTTAGAACTTTGGAGTAGCGGGGTGAATGAGCAGTTCTTC. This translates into CASSLELWSSGVNEQFF.

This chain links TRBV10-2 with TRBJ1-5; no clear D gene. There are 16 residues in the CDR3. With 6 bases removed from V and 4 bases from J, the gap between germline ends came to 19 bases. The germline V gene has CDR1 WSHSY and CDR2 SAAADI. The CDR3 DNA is TGCGCCAGCAGGGACGATTGGTTTGGAGGTAATCAGCCCCAGCATTTT. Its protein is CASRDDWFGGNQPQHF.

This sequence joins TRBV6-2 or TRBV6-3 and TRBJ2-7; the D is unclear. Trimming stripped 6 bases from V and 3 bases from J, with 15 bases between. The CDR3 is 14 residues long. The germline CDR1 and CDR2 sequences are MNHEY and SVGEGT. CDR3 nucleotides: TGTGCCAGCAGCCCCGGGTCGAAGCACTACGAGCAGTACTTC. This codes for CASSPGSKHYEQYF.

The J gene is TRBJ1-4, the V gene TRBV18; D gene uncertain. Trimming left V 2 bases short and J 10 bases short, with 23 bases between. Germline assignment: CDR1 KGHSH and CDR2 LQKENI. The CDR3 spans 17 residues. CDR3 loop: CASSPATGTGGARKLFF. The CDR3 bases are TGTGCCAGCTCACCAGCTACGGGAACGGGAGGCGCGAGAAAACTGTTTTTT.

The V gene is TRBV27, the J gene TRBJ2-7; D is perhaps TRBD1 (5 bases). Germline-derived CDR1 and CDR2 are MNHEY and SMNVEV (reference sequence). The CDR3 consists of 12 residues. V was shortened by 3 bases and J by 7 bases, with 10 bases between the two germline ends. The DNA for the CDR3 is TGTGCCAGCAGTTTTTCAGGGTTTGAGCAGTACTTC. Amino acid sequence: CASSFSGFEQYF.

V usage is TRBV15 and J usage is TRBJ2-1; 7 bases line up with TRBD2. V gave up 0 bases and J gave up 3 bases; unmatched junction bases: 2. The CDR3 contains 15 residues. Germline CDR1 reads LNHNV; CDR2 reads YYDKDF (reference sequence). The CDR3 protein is CATSRDRGVYNEQFF. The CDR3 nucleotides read TGTGCCACCAGCAGAGATCGGGGGGTCTACAATGAGCAGTTCTTC.

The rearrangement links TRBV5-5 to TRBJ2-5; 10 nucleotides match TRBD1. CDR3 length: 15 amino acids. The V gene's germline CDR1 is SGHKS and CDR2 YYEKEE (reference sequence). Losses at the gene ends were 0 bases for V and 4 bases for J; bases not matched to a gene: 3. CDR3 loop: CASSLGGTGAETQYF. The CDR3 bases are TGTGCCAGCAGCTTGGGCGGGACAGGGGCAGAGACCCAGTACTTC.